Listed below are T cell receptor beta chains from one sample, sequenced in a study of breast tumors, draining lymph nodes, adjacent tissues. Each CDR3 protein is one row after TCRdb ran MiXCR on the multiplex PCR reads. The sample has about 19,000 distinct CDR3 sequences; around two fifths are singletons. Sequences were obtained from breast tumor tissue. Receptors were obtained from a female donor with breast cancer. Some clones in this sample may be carry-over from other donors' samples. Each CDR3 is given with its conserved first and last residue. D genes are given only for firm matches. Some rows mark clone size as missing; the rest say once, few, many or name a class of expanded clone.

CDR3 protein	CDR3 DNA	J gene	clone size	V gene	D gene
CASSLVSDANYGYTF	TGTGCCAGCAGCTTGGTTTCGGACGCTAACTATGGCTACACCTTC	TRBJ1-2	many	TRBV5-8	-
CASSQGQWNTGELFF	TGTGCCAGCAGCCAGGGACAGTGGAACACCGGGGAGCTGTTTTTT	TRBJ2-2	many	TRBV3-1	TRBD1
CASRLGGEKLFF	TGTGCCAGCAGATTGGGTGGGGAAAAACTGTTTTTT	TRBJ1-4	many	TRBV13	-
CASSPWTGAQETQYF	TGTGCCAGCTCACCATGGACAGGGGCCCAAGAGACCCAGTACTTC	TRBJ2-5	many	TRBV18	TRBD1
CASIGRSGNTNEQFF	TGTGCCAGCATAGGGCGCTCTGGAAACACCAATGAGCAGTTCTTC	TRBJ2-1	-	TRBV2	-
CASSLDSSRSPLHF	TGTGCCAGCAGCTTAGACTCCTCCCGTTCACCCCTCCACTTT	TRBJ1-6	many	TRBV5-5	-
CASSFGNSGNTIYF	TGTGCCAGCAGTTTCGGGAACTCTGGAAACACCATATATTTT	TRBJ1-3	-	TRBV12-3/TRBV12-4	-
CATSDHRGWELFF	TGTGCCACCAGTGACCACAGGGGCTGGGAGCTGTTTTTT	TRBJ2-2	medium-sized	TRBV24-1	TRBD1
CSVEKEGGTGGVPYEQYF	TGCAGCGTTGAAAAAGAGGGGGGGACAGGAGGGGTTCCCTACGAGCAGTACTTC	TRBJ2-7	-	TRBV29-1	-
CATSGFGTGPPIYF	TGTGCCACCAGTGGTTTCGGGACAGGGCCTCCCATATATTTT	TRBJ1-3	-	TRBV24-1	TRBD1
CASSVSSSDRPYKQYF	TGTGCCAGCAGCGTTTCTTCGAGCGATCGCCCCTACAAGCAGTACTTC	TRBJ2-7	many	TRBV9	-
CASNLGQARHF	TGTGCCAGCAACCTGGGACAGGCCAGGCATTTT	TRBJ1-5	-	TRBV6-5	TRBD1
CASTEGGGFYNEQFF	TGTGCCAGCACCGAGGGGGGGGGATTCTACAATGAGCAGTTCTTC	TRBJ2-1	many	TRBV9	-
CASHCSGRSQEPQHF	TGTGCCAGCCACTGCAGCGGGAGGTCCCAGGAGCCCCAGCACTTC	TRBJ2-5	-	TRBV7-2	TRBD2
CASSVGSGELFF	TGTGCCAGCAGCGTCGGAAGTGGGGAGCTGTTTTTT	TRBJ2-2	many	TRBV9	-
CSAPRTSGTYNEQFF	TGCAGTGCTCCCAGGACTAGCGGGACCTACAATGAGCAGTTCTTC	TRBJ2-1	-	TRBV20-1	TRBD2
CASSLGGEGQPQHF	TGTGCCAGCAGTCTAGGGGGCGAGGGTCAGCCCCAGCATTTT	TRBJ1-5	-	TRBV2	TRBD1
CATSDPGSNYGYTF	TGTGCCACCAGTGATCCGGGTTCTAACTATGGCTACACCTTC	TRBJ1-2	-	TRBV24-1	-
CSARDRRLAGEPEQFF	TGCAGTGCTAGAGATCGAAGACTAGCGGGAGAACCCGAGCAGTTCTTC	TRBJ2-1	many	TRBV20-1	TRBD2
CASSQGLRRSSYNEQFF	TGCGCCAGCAGCCAAGGTTTGCGGAGGAGCTCCTACAATGAGCAGTTCTTC	TRBJ2-1	many	TRBV4-1	-
CASSVGDGPYGYTF	TGTGCCAGCAGCGTAGGGGACGGCCCCTATGGCTACACCTTC	TRBJ1-2	medium-sized	TRBV9	-
CASSTGTSGRAKLRTYEQYF	TGTGCCAGCAGCACGGGGACTAGCGGGAGGGCTAAGTTAAGGACCTACGAGCAGTACTTC	TRBJ2-7	many	TRBV7-2	TRBD2
CASSLWADTDTQYF	TGTGCCAGCAGCTTATGGGCGGACACAGATACGCAGTATTTT	TRBJ2-3	many	TRBV7-2	-
CTSSPKGFGNTIYF	TGCACCAGCAGCCCAAAAGGGTTCGGAAACACCATATATTTT	TRBJ1-3	many	TRBV4-3	-
CASSLKVGQANQPQHF	TGTGCCAGCAGCTTAAAAGTCGGGCAGGCAAATCAGCCCCAGCATTTT	TRBJ1-5	many	TRBV7-2	-
CASSPRTGELFF	TGTGCCAGCTCACCACGGACCGGGGAGCTGTTTTTT	TRBJ2-2	many	TRBV18	-
CASSEARAGNTIYF	TGTGCCAGCAGTGAGGCGAGGGCTGGAAACACCATATATTTT	TRBJ1-3	medium-sized	TRBV2	-
CASRTDQETQYF	TGTGCCAGTCGGACAGACCAAGAGACCCAGTACTTC	TRBJ2-5	medium-sized	TRBV6-5	-
CSARRTRAGGDEQFF	TGCAGTGCTCGACGCACAAGGGCGGGAGGGGATGAGCAGTTCTTC	TRBJ2-1	many	TRBV20-1	TRBD2
CASSLQGSHSPLHF	TGTGCCAGCAGCCTACAGGGTTCTCACTCACCCCTCCACTTT	TRBJ1-6	-	TRBV7-2	-
CASSQEGRDPTDTQYF	TGCGCCAGCAGCCAAGAAGGACGGGACCCCACAGATACGCAGTATTTT	TRBJ2-3	many	TRBV4-1	-
CSATTGGYEQYF	TGCAGTGCTACAACAGGGGGCTACGAGCAGTACTTC	TRBJ2-7	many	TRBV20-1	TRBD1
CASSLAQGALLGYTF	TGTGCCAGCAGCTTAGCGCAGGGGGCTTTGTTGGGCTACACCTTC	TRBJ1-2	-	TRBV7-8	TRBD1
CASSQGVAGGPGNEQFF	TGTGCCAGCAGCCAAGGAGTAGCGGGAGGGCCTGGCAATGAGCAGTTCTTT	TRBJ2-1	-	TRBV3-1	TRBD2
CASSLLTEGRSPLHF	TGTGCCAGCAGCCTCCTGACGGAAGGTCGGTCACCCCTCCACTTT	TRBJ1-6	-	TRBV12-3/TRBV12-4	-
CASSSTGVNEQFF	TGTGCCAGCAGCTCCACAGGGGTAAATGAGCAGTTCTTC	TRBJ2-1	large	TRBV7-3	TRBD1
CASTGGLGNEQFF	TGTGCCAGCACGGGGGGACTTGGAAATGAGCAGTTCTTC	TRBJ2-1	-	TRBV2	TRBD2
CSASYGTNQPQHF	TGCAGTGCTAGTTATGGTACGAATCAGCCCCAGCATTTT	TRBJ1-5	-	TRBV20-1	-
CASSFSSGSFSYNEQFF	TGTGCCAGCAGCTTCTCCAGCGGCTCCTTCTCCTACAATGAGCAGTTCTTC	TRBJ2-1	-	TRBV5-4	-
CSAWTGAEAFF	TGCAGTGCCTGGACAGGGGCTGAAGCTTTCTTT	TRBJ1-1	-	TRBV20-1	TRBD1
CSANGLAGANEQFF	TGCAGTGCTAATGGACTAGCGGGAGCCAATGAGCAGTTCTTC	TRBJ2-1	once	TRBV20-1	TRBD2
CASSVGQGYEQYF	TGTGCCAGCAGTGTCGGTCAGGGTTACGAGCAGTACTTC	TRBJ2-7	many	TRBV2	-
CASHINRHPPIENTEAFF	TGTGCCAGTCACATAAACAGGCACCCTCCAATTGAGAACACTGAAGCTTTCTTT	TRBJ1-1	-	TRBV19	-